This paragraph covers one TCR beta chain sequence. What it binds is unknown. Between the trimmed V and J ends, which lost 1 base and 0 bases, there was a span of 12 bases. Germline CDR1 reads LNHDA; CDR2 reads SQIVND (reference sequence). CDR3 size: 16 residues. Naive CD4 T cells, CD45RO-negative and CD62L-positive, were flow-sorted from PBMCs. Sequencing used immunoSEQ multiplex PCR; TCRdb keeps in-frame clones, though not all of them. The data hold tens of thousands of clones, with 94% observed a single time. These data originate in a study of human versus mouse CDR3 diversity and MHC coevolution. General study points: By iCHAO1, human TCR beta clonotypes numbered about 1.6 million, the most.

V is TRBV19 and J is TRBJ1-1; no clear D gene. The receptor was derived from a person aged 55 to 70 in good health. The specimen was naive CD4+ T cells from blood. Subset described: CD45RO-negative CD62L-positive naive CD4 T cells. The chain's CDR3 is CASSIAEGGLNTEAFF. The CDR3 DNA reads as TGTGCCAGTAGTATAGCCGAGGGAGGGTTGAACACTGAAGCTTTCTTT. The whole variable domain, filled in from reference TRBV19 and TRBJ1-1, reads DGGITQSPKYLFRKEGQNVTLSCEQNLNHDAMYWYRQDPGQGLRLIYYSQIVNDFQKGDIAEGYSVSREKKESFPLTVTSAQKNPTAFYLCASSIAEGGLNTEAFFGQGTRLTVV.